This T cell receptor (beta chain) was recovered during a study of CD8 T cells in ankylosing spondylitis. Study conclusions and caveats: Made up of fewer than ten highly homologous variants, a TCR beta motif appeared characteristic of ankylosing spondylitis blood. Relatively rare in peripheral blood, disease-linked clones were also CD8+. Several of the motif variants were reported before in synovial fluid and blood from reactive arthritis.

As the method for making TCR beta libraries, quantitative 5'-RACE with molecular barcodes was used. One entry per CDR3 protein, called by TCRdb with MiXCR from the 5' RACE reads. The table lists 200,000 to 250,000 distinct CDR3 sequences, 6% to 8.5% of them singletons, with approximately 15% in the top ten. This clonotype was recorded many times. The antigen remains undetermined. This TCR derives from a male donor with ankylosing spondylitis. The sample was blood, either unsorted or a sorted T cell fraction (not recorded which).

CDR3 in DNA: TGTGCCACCAGTGATCAGCAGGGGAGGTATGGCTACACCTTC. This translates into CATSDQQGRYGYTF. V and J are TRBV24-1 and TRBJ1-2; D may be TRBD1 (6 bases). From germline, CDR1 is KGHDR and CDR2 SFDVKD. V dropped 3 bases and J dropped 5 bases, with 12 bases sitting between them. The CDR3 is 14 residues long.